The clone carrying this T cell receptor (beta chain) was seen more than once but under ten times. Its antigen is not identified. TCRdb's table, derived via immunoSEQ multiplex PCR, lists solely in-frame clones and lacks some. The sample consists of some 120,000 clones, approximately 85% of them appearing once. The CDR3 consists of 14 residues. The germline V gene has CDR1 MDHEN and CDR2 SYDVKM. The J segment lost 2 bases and the V segment lost 7 bases, leaving 7 bases of the junction unmatched. The sample comes from a study of T cell responses to AZD1222 COVID-19 vaccine. Points from the study as a whole: At baseline, just a handful of AZD1222 recipients tested seropositive. Repertoire sampling occurred only after the peak T cell response. Unmutated variant regions reportedly attract nearly half of all spike-specific TCRs. In a largely white British group with more females than males, clonal diversity was possibly underestimated.

The clonotype was recovered from an adult in good health. The material sequenced was peripheral blood, taken on day 0 of MenACWY control vaccination. This chain links TRBV28 with TRBJ2-7; TRBD1 agrees at 8 bases. This chain's CDR3 is CASIGDRGAYEQYF. As DNA, the CDR3 is TGTGCCAGCATTGGAGACAGGGGAGCCTACGAGCAGTACTTC. The full variable domain, completed using reference TRBV28 and TRBJ2-7, is DVKVTQSSRYLVKRTGEKVFLECVQDMDHENMFWYRQDPGLGLRLIYFSYDVKMKEKGDIPEGYSVSREKKERFSLILESASTNQTSMYLCASIGDRGAYEQYFGPGTRLTVT.